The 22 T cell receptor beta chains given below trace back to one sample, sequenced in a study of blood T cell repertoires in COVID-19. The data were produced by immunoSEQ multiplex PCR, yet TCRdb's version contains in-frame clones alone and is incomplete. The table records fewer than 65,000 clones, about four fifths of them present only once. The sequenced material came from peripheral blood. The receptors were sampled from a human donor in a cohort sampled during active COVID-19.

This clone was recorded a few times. The CDR3 reads CAISQTGGDQPQHF. CDR3 DNA sequence: TGTGCCATCAGTCAGACAGGGGGTGATCAGCCCCAGCATTTT. This chain joins TRBV10-3 and TRBJ1-5; 9 positions agree with TRBD1. This CDR3 has 14 amino acids. Germline V gene data show CDR1 as ENHRY and CDR2 as SYGVKD. V lost 5 bases, J lost 5 bases, and 4 bases stayed unmatched.

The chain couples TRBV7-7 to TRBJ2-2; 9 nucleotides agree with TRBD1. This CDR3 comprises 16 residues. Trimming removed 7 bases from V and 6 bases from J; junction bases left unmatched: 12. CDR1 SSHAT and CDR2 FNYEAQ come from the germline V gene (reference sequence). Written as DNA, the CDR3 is TGTGCCAGCACTGTCGGGACAGGGATAATTTCCGGGGAGCTGTTTTTT. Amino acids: CASTVGTGIISGELFF.

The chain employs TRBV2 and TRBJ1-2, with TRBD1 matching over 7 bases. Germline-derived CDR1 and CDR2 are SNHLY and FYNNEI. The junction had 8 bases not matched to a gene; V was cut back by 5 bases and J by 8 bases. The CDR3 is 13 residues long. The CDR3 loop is CASSPDRIEGYTF. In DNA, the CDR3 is TGTGCCAGCAGTCCGGACAGGATAGAAGGCTACACCTTC.

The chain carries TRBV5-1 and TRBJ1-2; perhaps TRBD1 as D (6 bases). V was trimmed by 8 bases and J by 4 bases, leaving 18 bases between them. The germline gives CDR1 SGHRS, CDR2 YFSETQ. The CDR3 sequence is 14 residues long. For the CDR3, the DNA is TGCGCCAGTAGCGTCGGGGGGCGCCCCTATGGCTACACCTTC. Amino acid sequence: CASSVGGRPYGYTF.

CDR3 DNA sequence: TGTGCCAGCAGTTTCCAGGGGGGTGTGCTAAGGAACGAGCAGTACTTC. Protein: CASSFQGGVLRNEQYF. The chain couples TRBV6-5 to TRBJ2-7; TRBD1 might be the D (7 bases). The V gene lost 4 bases and the J gene lost 5 bases, with 21 bases spanning the gap. This CDR3 contains 16 residues. The germline gives CDR1 MNHEY, CDR2 SVGAGI.

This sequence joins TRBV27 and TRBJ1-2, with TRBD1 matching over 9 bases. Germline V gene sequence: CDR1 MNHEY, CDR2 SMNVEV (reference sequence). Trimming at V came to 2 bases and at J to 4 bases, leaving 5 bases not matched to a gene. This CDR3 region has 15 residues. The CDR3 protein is CASSLTGQGLYGYTF. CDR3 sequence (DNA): TGTGCCAGCAGTTTAACGGGACAGGGTCTCTATGGCTACACCTTC.

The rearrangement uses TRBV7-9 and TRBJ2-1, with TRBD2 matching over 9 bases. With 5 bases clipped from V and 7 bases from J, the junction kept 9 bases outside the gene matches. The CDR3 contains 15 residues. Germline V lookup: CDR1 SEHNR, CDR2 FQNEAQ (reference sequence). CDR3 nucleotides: TGTGCCAGCAGCCCAACCGCCGGACTAGCGAATGAGCAGTTCTTC. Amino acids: CASSPTAGLANEQFF.

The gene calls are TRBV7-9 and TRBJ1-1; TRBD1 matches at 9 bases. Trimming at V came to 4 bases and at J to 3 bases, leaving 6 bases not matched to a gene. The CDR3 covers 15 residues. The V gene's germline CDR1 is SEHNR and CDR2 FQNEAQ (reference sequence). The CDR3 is CASSSGTGKDTEAFF. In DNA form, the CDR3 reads TGTGCCAGCAGCTCGGGGACAGGGAAGGACACTGAAGCTTTCTTT.

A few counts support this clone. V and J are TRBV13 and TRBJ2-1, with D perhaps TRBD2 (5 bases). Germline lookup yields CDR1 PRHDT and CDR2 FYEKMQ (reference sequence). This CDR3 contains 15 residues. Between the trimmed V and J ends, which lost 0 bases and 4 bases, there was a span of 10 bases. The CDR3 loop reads CASSLGPEGYNEQFF. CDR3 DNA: TGTGCCAGCAGCTTAGGGCCAGAGGGATACAATGAGCAGTTCTTC.

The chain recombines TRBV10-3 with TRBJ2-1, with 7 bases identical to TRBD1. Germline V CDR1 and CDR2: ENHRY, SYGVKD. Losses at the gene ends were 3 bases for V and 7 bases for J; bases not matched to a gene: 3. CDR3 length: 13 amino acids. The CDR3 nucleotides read TGTGCCATCAGTGATGTACAGGGGAATGAGCAGTTCTTC. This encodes CAISDVQGNEQFF.

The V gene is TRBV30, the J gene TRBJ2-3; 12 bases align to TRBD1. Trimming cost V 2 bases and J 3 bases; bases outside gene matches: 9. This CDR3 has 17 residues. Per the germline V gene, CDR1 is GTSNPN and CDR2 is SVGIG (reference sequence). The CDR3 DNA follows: TGTGCCTGGAGTACCCGGGACAGGGGGCGCGCGACAGATACGCAGTATTTT. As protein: CAWSTRDRGRATDTQYF.

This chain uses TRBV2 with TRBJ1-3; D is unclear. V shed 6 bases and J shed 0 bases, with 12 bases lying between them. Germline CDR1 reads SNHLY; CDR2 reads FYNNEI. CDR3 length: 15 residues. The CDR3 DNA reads TGTGCCAGCAGGGAGACTGATAGCTCTGGAAACACCATATATTTT. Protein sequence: CASRETDSSGNTIYF.

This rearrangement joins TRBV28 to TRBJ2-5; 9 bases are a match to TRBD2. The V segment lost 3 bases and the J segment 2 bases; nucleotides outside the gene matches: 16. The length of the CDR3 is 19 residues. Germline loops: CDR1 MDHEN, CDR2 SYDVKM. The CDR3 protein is CASSFPEWLAGREQETQYF. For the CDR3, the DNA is TGTGCCAGCAGTTTCCCCGAATGGCTAGCGGGGCGAGAGCAAGAGACCCAGTACTTC.

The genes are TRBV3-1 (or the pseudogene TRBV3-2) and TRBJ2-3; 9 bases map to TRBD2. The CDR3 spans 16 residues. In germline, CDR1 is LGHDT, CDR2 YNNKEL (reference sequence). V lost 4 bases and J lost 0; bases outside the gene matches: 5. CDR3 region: CASSPWTSVSTDTQYF. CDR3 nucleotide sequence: TGTGCCAGCAGCCCCTGGACTAGCGTTAGCACAGATACGCAGTATTTT.

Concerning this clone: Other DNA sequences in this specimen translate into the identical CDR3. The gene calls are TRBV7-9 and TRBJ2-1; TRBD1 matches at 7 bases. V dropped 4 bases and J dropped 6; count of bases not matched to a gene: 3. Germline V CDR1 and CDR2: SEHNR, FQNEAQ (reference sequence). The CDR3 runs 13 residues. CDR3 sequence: CASSSRTGNEQFF. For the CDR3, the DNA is TGTGCCAGCAGCTCGAGGACAGGCAATGAGCAGTTCTTC.

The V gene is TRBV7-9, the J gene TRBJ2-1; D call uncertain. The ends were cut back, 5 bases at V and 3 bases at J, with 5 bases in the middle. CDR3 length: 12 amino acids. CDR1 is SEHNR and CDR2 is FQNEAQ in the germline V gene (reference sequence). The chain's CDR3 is CASSPGYNEQFF. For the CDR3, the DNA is TGTGCCAGCAGCCCGGGCTACAATGAGCAGTTCTTC.

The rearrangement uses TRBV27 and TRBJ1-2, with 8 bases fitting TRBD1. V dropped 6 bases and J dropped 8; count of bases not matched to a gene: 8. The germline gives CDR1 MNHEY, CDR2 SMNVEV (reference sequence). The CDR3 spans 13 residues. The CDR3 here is CASSPGQGNGYTF. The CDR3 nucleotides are TGTGCCAGCAGCCCCGGACAGGGTAACGGCTACACCTTC.

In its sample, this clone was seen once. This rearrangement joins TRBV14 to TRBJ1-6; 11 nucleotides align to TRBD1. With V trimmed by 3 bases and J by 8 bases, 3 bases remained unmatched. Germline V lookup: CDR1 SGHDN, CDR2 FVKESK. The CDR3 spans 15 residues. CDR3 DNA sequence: TGTGCCAGCAGCCACGGACAGGGGGCATATTCACCCCTCCACTTT. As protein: CASSHGQGAYSPLHF.

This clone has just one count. The CDR3 coding sequence is TGTGCCAGCAGCTTAGGGGCAGCACCCTCCTACAATGAGCAGTTCTTC. Translated: CASSLGAAPSYNEQFF. This chain links TRBV11-2 with TRBJ2-1; D remains unclear. Germline-derived CDR1 and CDR2 are SGHAT and FQNNGV. There are 16 residues in the CDR3. The V and J ends lost 1 base and 0 bases respectively, with 10 bases between them.

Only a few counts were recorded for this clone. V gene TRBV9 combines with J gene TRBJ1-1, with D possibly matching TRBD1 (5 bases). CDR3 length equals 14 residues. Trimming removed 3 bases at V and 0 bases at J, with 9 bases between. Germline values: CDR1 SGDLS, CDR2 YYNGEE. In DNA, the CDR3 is TGTGCCAGCAGCGCGCAGGGCCTGAACACTGAAGCTTTCTTT. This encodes CASSAQGLNTEAFF.

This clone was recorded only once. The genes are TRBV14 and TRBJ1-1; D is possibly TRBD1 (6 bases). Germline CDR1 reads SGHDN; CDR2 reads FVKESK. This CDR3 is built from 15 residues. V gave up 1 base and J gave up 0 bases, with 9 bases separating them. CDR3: CASSQAGALNTEAFF. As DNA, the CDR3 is TGTGCCAGCAGCCAAGCAGGGGCATTGAACACTGAAGCTTTCTTT.

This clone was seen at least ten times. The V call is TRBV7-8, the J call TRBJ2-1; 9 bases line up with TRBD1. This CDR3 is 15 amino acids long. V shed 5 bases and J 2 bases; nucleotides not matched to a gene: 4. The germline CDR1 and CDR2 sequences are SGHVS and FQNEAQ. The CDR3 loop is CASSLDRGPYNEQFF. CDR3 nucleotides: TGTGCCAGCAGCCTGGACAGGGGTCCCTACAATGAGCAGTTCTTC.